This TCR beta chain emerged from a study of post-analysis software for immune sequencing data. Carried by the TCR beta cDNA libraries were unique molecular identifiers. It was from about 0.98 to 11 million T cells that roughly 0.5 million cDNA molecules came. MiXCR was run by TCRdb on the PCR reads, yielding one entry per CDR3 protein. The table shows roughly 800,000 distinct CDR3 sequences, with around 45% occurring only once. Study findings and constraints: Patients had higher frequencies than controls of a handful of TRBV segments, including TRBV5-6, TRBV5-1 and TRBV20-1. Controls showed significantly higher normalized Chao1 diversity than did multiple sclerosis patients.

This clonotype showed up just a few times. The target antigen is unknown. V lost 8 bases, J lost 4 bases, and 8 bases stayed unmatched. Germline V gene sequence: CDR1 MNHNY, CDR2 SVGAGI (reference sequence). CDR3 length equals 14 residues. The J gene is TRBJ1-2, the V gene TRBV6-6; 9 positions agree with TRBD1. The sequence was collected from a girl between 10 and 17 years old with multiple sclerosis. The sequenced sample was blood. In nucleotides, the CDR3 is TGTGCCAGCCTTCCCGCGGGACAGGGCTATGGCTACACCTTC. Translated, it gives CASLPAGQGYGYTF.